This TCR beta chain originates from a study of PD-L1 blockade in urothelial cancer. Here immunoSEQ multiplex PCR was the method, and the copy in TCRdb shows in-frame clones only, minus some. The profile covers about 95,000 clones, with roughly 84% appearing a single time and about 2% taken by the ten largest. Study-level results: Tumor-associated clones in blood expanded more at 3 weeks in durable-benefit patients. Prediction of better survival came from below-median pretreatment blood TCR clonality.

The CDR3 length is 18 residues. Germline V CDR1 and CDR2: KGHSH, LQKENI. Trimming removed 4 bases at V and 5 bases at J, with 23 bases between. As for this clone: Its antigen remains unidentified.

Time point defined: pretreatment peripheral blood. The patients' disease, urothelial carcinoma, was locally advanced or metastatic. Sampling of each patient yielded between 1 and 8 specimens, collected pretreatment and on-treatment. This clonotype originated in a man aged 55 to 70 with urothelial cancer. V usage is TRBV18 and J usage is TRBJ1-4; D not certain. The specimen comprised PBMCs, sampled around atezolizumab (anti-PD-L1) treatment. The CDR3 spells CASSLSGLSRTSNEKLFF. CDR3 coding DNA: TGTGCCAGCTCACTGAGCGGGCTATCCCGTACTTCAAATGAAAAACTGTTTTTT.